This record looks at one T cell receptor (beta chain) sequence and its context. This record comes from a study of brain T cells in children with intractable seizures. TCRdb's copy holds only in-frame clones and misses some; the assay was immunoSEQ multiplex PCR. This repertoire shows about 340,000 clones, about 93% found once; its top ten account for approximately 5%. Time point defined: blood from clinic visit 5 months post-surgery; TSC patient then seizure free. Sample: peripheral blood, taken around 5 months after surgery. This TCR came from a boy under two years old with tuberous sclerosis and intractable seizures.

CDR3 bases: TGTGCCAGCAGTTTGGCGTCGGGGGCGTGGATTCAGCCCCAGCATTTT. Translated: CASSLASGAWIQPQHF. The gene calls are TRBV28 and TRBJ1-5; a weak D match, TRBD1 (6 bases). Trimming took off 3 bases at V and 6 bases at J, with 18 bases between the two ends. CDR1 and CDR2 from the germline V gene are MDHEN and SYDVKM. The CDR3 is 16 residues long.